A single sample gave rise to the 21 T cell receptor beta chains below, sequenced in a study of vaccination and CD4 T cells after COVID-19. Their cognate antigens are unknown. Sequenced with the Oncomine TCR Beta short-read assay was DNA taken from cultured CD4+ T cells. From the PCR reads, TCRdb called clonotypes with MiXCR, one entry per CDR3 protein. Counted here are some 18,000 distinct CDR3 sequences, about 77% occurring once; the ten biggest clones make up roughly 17%. Regarding treatment: roughly 11-day PBMC culture with coronavirus spike peptide pools or control peptides (ViraFEST assay). The sequencing used CD4+ T cells from blood, cultured in vitro, collected after SARS-CoV-2 vaccination. The receptors stem from a human donor who received a COVID-19 vaccine.

This chain joins TRBV24-1 and TRBJ1-5; D not resolved. This CDR3 spans 14 amino acids. Germline V lookup: CDR1 KGHDR, CDR2 SFDVKD. V lost 4 bases to trimming and J lost 6 bases, with 12 bases between them. DNA of the CDR3: TGTGCCACCAGTGAGCCTGGAATCGGTCAGCCCCAGCATTTT. Its translation is CATSEPGIGQPQHF.

The rearrangement links TRBV5-1 to TRBJ2-2; 9 positions match TRBD2. CDR3 size: 17 residues. V lost 0 bases, J lost 7 bases, and 10 bases stayed unmatched. The germline V gene encodes CDR1 SGHRS and CDR2 YFSETQ. The CDR3 DNA reads TGCGCCAGCAGCTTGGGAGCGGGGGGACCTCTCGGCGGGGAGCTGTTTTTT. This codes for CASSLGAGGPLGGELFF.

The V gene is TRBV12-3 or TRBV12-4, the J gene TRBJ2-5; 7 nucleotides align to TRBD1. The CDR3 runs to 13 residues. J lost 4 bases, V lost 2 bases, and 1 base had no gene match. The CDR3 sequence: CASSLKGAETQYF. The DNA for the CDR3 is TGTGCCAGCAGTTTAAAGGGGGCAGAGACCCAGTACTTC.

The V call is TRBV19, the J call TRBJ1-2, with TRBD1 identical over 12 bases. V gave up 7 bases and J gave up 6 bases; unmatched junction bases: 9. The CDR3 extends over 15 amino acids. The V gene's germline CDR1 is LNHDA and CDR2 SQIVND (reference sequence). CDR3 protein: CASTDWGQGANGYTF. Written as DNA, the CDR3 is TGTGCCAGTACCGACTGGGGACAGGGGGCTAATGGCTACACCTTC. Using reference TRBV19 and TRBJ1-2 for the parts outside the CDR3, the full variable domain is DGGITQSPKYLFRKEGQNVTLSCEQNLNHDAMYWYRQDPGQGLRLIYYSQIVNDFQKGDIAEGYSVSREKKESFPLTVTSAQKNPTAFYLCASTDWGQGANGYTFGSGTRLTVV.

In its sample, this clonotype was seen once. CDR3 protein: CASRPRMNTEAFF. The CDR3 bases are TGTGCCAGCAGGCCACGGATGAACACTGAAGCTTTCTTT. The genes are TRBV27 and TRBJ1-1; D remains unclear. Trimming left V 6 bases short and J 0 bases short, with 8 bases between. The length of the CDR3 is 13 residues. Germline-derived CDR1 and CDR2 are MNHEY and SMNVEV (reference sequence).

This chain links TRBV19 with TRBJ1-6; 7 bases are a match to TRBD1. V was clipped by 3 bases and J by 10 bases; unmatched bases: 12. This CDR3 spans 16 amino acids. Germline V gene sequence: CDR1 LNHDA, CDR2 SQIVND (reference sequence). This chain's CDR3 is CASSISLGRGFSPLHF. In DNA form, the CDR3 reads TGTGCCAGTAGTATTTCGTTGGGCAGGGGGTTCTCACCCCTCCACTTT.

The genes are TRBV6-1 and TRBJ2-2, with 12 bases that match TRBD1. The germline V gene has CDR1 MNHNS and CDR2 SASEGT. The CDR3 totals 17 residues. Trimming cost V 7 bases and J 5 bases; bases outside gene matches: 11. The CDR3 coding sequence is TGTGCCAGCATCATAAAAGGGACAGGGGGCAATACCGGGGAGCTGTTTTTT. This gives the protein CASIIKGTGGNTGELFF.

A few counts support this clonotype. This sequence joins TRBV6-1 and TRBJ1-3; D perhaps matches TRBD1 (5 bases). Germline lookup yields CDR1 MNHNS and CDR2 SASEGT. The CDR3 spans 15 residues. V was clipped by 7 bases and J by 3 bases, with 16 bases between them. The CDR3, as DNA: TGTGCCAGCACTCCCCCCGGGGGACGTGGAAACACCATATATTTT. This gives the protein CASTPPGGRGNTIYF.

The chain uses TRBV2 and TRBJ1-6; D might be TRBD1 (6 bases). Trimming cost V 1 base and J 4 bases, with 14 bases left between them. The CDR3 contains 17 residues. Germline V lookup: CDR1 SNHLY, CDR2 FYNNEI. The CDR3 loop reads CASSEGSRTVYNSPLHF. The CDR3 coding sequence is TGTGCCAGCAGTGAAGGCTCCAGGACAGTGTATAATTCACCCCTCCACTTT.

This sequence joins TRBV12-3 or TRBV12-4 and TRBJ1-3, with 9 bases that match TRBD1. This CDR3 has 17 amino acids. With 6 bases clipped from V and 3 bases from J, the junction kept 12 bases outside the gene matches. This chain's CDR3 is CASSSGTGLTGGNTIYF. The CDR3 nucleotides read TGTGCCAGCAGCTCCGGGACAGGGTTGACGGGTGGAAACACCATATATTTT.

J is TRBJ2-2 and V is TRBV6-5; D perhaps matches TRBD2 (7 bases). The ends were cut back, 0 bases at V and 6 bases at J, with 20 bases in the middle. CDR3 size: 18 residues. Germline V gene sequence: CDR1 MNHEY, CDR2 SVGAGI. CDR3 sequence reads: CASSYSWSGGLIAGELFF. DNA of the CDR3: TGTGCCAGCAGTTACTCTTGGTCGGGGGGCCTGATTGCCGGGGAGCTGTTTTTT.

The CDR3 protein is CAWRAGRENTEAFF. DNA for the CDR3: TGTGCCTGGAGGGCAGGGAGAGAGAACACTGAAGCTTTCTTT. The gene calls are TRBV30 and TRBJ1-1; possibly TRBD1 for D (5 bases). CDR3 length equals 14 residues. Germline V gives CDR1 GTSNPN, CDR2 SVGIG (reference sequence). Between the trimmed V and J ends, which lost 3 bases and 1 base, there was a span of 12 bases.

The rearrangement joins TRBV29-1 to TRBJ1-2; 7 bases map to TRBD1. The V segment lost 3 bases and the J segment 6 bases; nucleotides outside the gene matches: 10. The CDR3 is made up of 14 amino acids. Germline V gene data show CDR1 as SQVTM and CDR2 as ANQGSEA. The CDR3 protein is CSVERTGGLNGYTF. CDR3 DNA sequence: TGCAGCGTTGAGAGGACAGGTGGTCTTAATGGCTACACCTTC.

V and J are TRBV12-3 or TRBV12-4 and TRBJ1-2; no clear D gene. CDR3 length equals 11 residues. Trimming shortened V by 7 bases and J by 6 bases, and 9 bases separated the two germline ends. CDR3 amino acids: CASTSYNGYTF. The DNA of the CDR3 is TGTGCCAGCACCTCTTACAATGGCTACACCTTC.

J is TRBJ2-3 and V is TRBV7-9; D unresolved. Germline CDR1 and CDR2: SEHNR and FQNEAQ (reference sequence). This CDR3 contains 13 residues. The ends were cut back, 1 base at V and 4 bases at J, with 6 bases in the middle. CDR3 coding DNA: TGTGCCAGCAGCTTAGGGCTGGCAGATACGCAGTATTTT. Its translation is CASSLGLADTQYF.

This sequence joins TRBV6-1 and TRBJ2-2, with TRBD1 matching 8 bases. The J segment lost 2 bases and the V segment lost 6 bases, leaving 5 bases of the junction unmatched. The CDR3 extends over 15 amino acids. Germline V gene data show CDR1 as MNHNS and CDR2 as SASEGT. CDR3 bases: TGTGCCAGCAGACTGGACAGGGATAACACCGGGGAGCTGTTTTTT. Its translation: CASRLDRDNTGELFF.

The rearrangement joins TRBV20-1 to TRBJ2-5, with 12 positions matching TRBD2. The CDR3 runs 15 residues. V dropped 3 bases and J dropped 7; count of bases not matched to a gene: 9. The germline V gene encodes CDR1 DFQATT and CDR2 SNEGSKA (reference sequence). Here the CDR3 reads CSARRLAGALGTQYF. CDR3 sequence (DNA): TGCAGTGCTAGGCGACTAGCGGGGGCCCTAGGGACCCAGTACTTC.

On this clonotype itself: The junction departs from the called germline gene at one end, perhaps through a read error. The chain is built from TRBV24-1 and TRBJ1-1; 7 nucleotides agree with TRBD1. Germline V gene data show CDR1 as KGHDR and CDR2 as SFDVKD. This CDR3 comprises 15 residues. DNA for the CDR3: TGTGCCACCAGTGACCCGCAGGGGGGGAACACTGAGGCTTTCTTT. This encodes CATSDPQGGNTEAFF.

This clonotype has more than one count but fewer than ten. The chain links TRBV20-1 to TRBJ1-5; maybe TRBD1 (6 bases). The germline gives CDR1 DFQATT, CDR2 SNEGSKA (reference sequence). Deletions cut 3 bases from V and 0 bases from J, with 12 bases between. CDR3 size: 15 residues. The CDR3 DNA sequence: TGCAGTGCTAGTTCAGGACAGAGTAGCAATCAGCCCCAGCATTTT. This translates into CSASSGQSSNQPQHF.

The chain couples TRBV15 to TRBJ2-5; 8 bases match TRBD1. J lost 1 base, V lost 5 bases, and 3 bases had no gene match. Germline lookup yields CDR1 LNHNV and CDR2 YYDKDF (reference sequence). The CDR3 sequence is 14 residues long. This CDR3 reads CATSPGQGQETQYF. The CDR3 region has the DNA TGTGCCACCAGCCCTGGACAGGGCCAAGAGACCCAGTACTTC.

The chain links TRBV5-5 to TRBJ1-2, with 12 positions matching TRBD1. The junction had 10 bases not matched to a gene; V was cut back by 5 bases and J by 8 bases. CDR3 length: 15 amino acids. CDR1 is SGHKS and CDR2 is YYEKEE in the germline V gene (reference sequence). The CDR3 DNA follows: TGTGCCAGCAGGGAGGGACAGGGGGCCCTGTGGGGCTACACCTTC. This encodes CASREGQGALWGYTF.